These 24 T cell receptor beta chains originate from one sample sequenced in a study of tumor-infiltrating lymphocytes in oesophageal squamous cell carcinoma. TCRdb independently ran MiXCR on the PCR reads; one entry per CDR3 protein. Of roughly 3,300 distinct CDR3 sequences in the sample, roughly 17% were seen once. Sequenced material: esophageal tumor tissue. The receptors come from a male donor with esophageal squamous cell carcinoma.

The rearrangement links TRBV7-2 to TRBJ2-5; no definite D call. The end of the DNA fits TRBJ2-7 better, so the J call may be wrong. The V gene's germline CDR1 is SGHTA and CDR2 FQGNSA. The CDR3 is made up of 15 amino acids. This CDR3 is CASRPEGPSSYEQYF. The CDR3 DNA follows: TGTGCCAGCAGGCCGGAAGGGCCGAGCTCCTACGAGCAGTACTTC.

A note on this clonotype: Because it lacks the conserved phenylalanine or tryptophan at the end, this CDR3 is likely a read error. The limits of the CDR3 on the DNA are not certain, so only TCRdb's listed CDR3 is given. This rearrangement joins TRBV6-6 to TRBJ2-6; no DNA check was done on the table's D call, TRBD2. The CDR3 totals 17 residues, both ends included. CDR1 is MNHNY, CDR2 SVGAGI, per germline (reference sequence). The CDR3 protein is CASKLLAGVGETQYFGA.

This clonotype came up a few times. The chain uses TRBV20-1 and TRBJ1-2, with 7 bases that match TRBD1. V trimming: 6 bases; J trimming: 5 bases; junction bases outside the gene matches: 6. The germline gives CDR1 DFQATT, CDR2 SNEGSKA (reference sequence). The CDR3 consists of 12 residues. As DNA, the CDR3 is TGCAGTGCGGGAGAACAGGGGTATGGCTACACCTTC. Its translation is CSAGEQGYGYTF.

This chain connects TRBV30 to TRBJ2-7, with D unresolved. The CDR3 consists of 13 residues. Trimming pared 5 bases from V and 5 bases from J, leaving 16 bases between. Germline loops: CDR1 GTSNPN, CDR2 SVGIG (reference sequence). CDR3: CAWAPLPTDEQYF. CDR3 in DNA: TGTGCCTGGGCCCCTCTCCCGACGGACGAGCAGTACTTC.

As concerns this clonotype: Because it lacks the conserved phenylalanine or tryptophan at the end, this CDR3 is likely a read error. No DNA is shown, since the ends of the CDR3 on it are uncertain; the CDR3 is the one TCRdb lists. This chain connects TRBV12-5 to TRBJ2-3; the D call TRBD1 from the table was never checked on the DNA. Termini included, the CDR3 measures 14 amino acids. The germline gives CDR1 LGHNT, CDR2 FRNRAP. CDR3: CASGFWSYGGLFGP.

In this sample, this clonotype turned up a few times. The junction departs from germline at one end; a sequencing error may be responsible. The chain links TRBV5-3 to TRBJ2-3, with D possibly being TRBD1 or TRBD2 (5 bases each). TRBV5-3 is an ORF for which the function is uncertain. The CDR3 length is 15 residues. The CDR3, as DNA: TGTGCCAGCAGCTTGGTCGGCAGGGCCACCGGGGAGCTGTATTTT. Translated, it gives CASSLVGRATGELYF.

Within the sample, this clonotype is large. The chain combines TRBV7-8 with TRBJ2-1; TRBD2 is a possible D gene (5 bases). The CDR3 loop spans 12 amino acids. Trimming took off 6 bases at V and 5 bases at J, with 8 bases between the two ends. Germline values: CDR1 SGHVS, CDR2 FQNEAQ. The CDR3 DNA reads as TGTGCCAGCAGAGGAGGAAACAATGAGCAGTTCTTC. Its translation is CASRGGNNEQFF.

Judged by abundance, this clonotype is medium-sized (0.01 to 0.1%). The V call is TRBV6-1, the J call TRBJ2-7; the D gene is possibly TRBD1 (6 bases). Germline V CDR1 and CDR2: MNHNS, SASEGT. This CDR3 spans 15 amino acids. The V end was cut by 6 bases, the J end by 3 bases, with 18 bases between. CDR3 DNA: TGTGCCAGCAGCCACCAGGGGTTGTTCGGCTACGAGCAGTACTTC. Translating it yields CASSHQGLFGYEQYF.

This clonotype counts as medium-sized (0.01 to 0.1%). J is TRBJ2-1 and V is TRBV7-3, with D tentatively TRBD2 (6 bases). Germline values: CDR1 SGHTA, CDR2 FQGTGA. The CDR3 loop spans 15 amino acids. V was shortened by 3 bases and J by 0 bases, with 9 bases between the two germline ends. CDR3 amino acids: CASSFSGSSYNEQFF. The CDR3 DNA reads TGTGCCAGCAGCTTTAGCGGTAGCTCCTACAATGAGCAGTTCTTC.

The V call is TRBV9, the J call TRBJ2-7; D is possibly TRBD1 (5 bases). Germline CDR1 and CDR2: SGDLS and YYNGEE. The CDR3 is 13 residues long. V was pared by 0 bases and J by 5 bases, with 9 bases between. CDR3 protein: CASSVEGWNEQYF. The CDR3 DNA reads TGTGCCAGCAGCGTAGAGGGGTGGAACGAGCAGTACTTC.

This clonotype has at least ten counts. One end of the junction varies from germline; a read error may be responsible. V gene TRBV7-3 combines with J gene TRBJ2-7; perhaps TRBD2 as D (5 bases). CDR1 and CDR2 from the germline V gene are SGHTA and FQGTGA. The CDR3 contains 14 residues. CDR3 region: CASSDGVSNSPLHF. DNA of the CDR3: TGTGCCAGCAGCGACGGGGTCTCTAATTCACCCCTCCACTTC.

This clonotype has ten or more counts. This chain links TRBV9 with TRBJ2-1; D unresolved. Trimming stripped 2 bases from V and 7 bases from J, with 13 bases between. This CDR3 comprises 14 residues. CDR1 is SGDLS, CDR2 YYNGEE, per germline. CDR3 DNA: TGTGCCAGCAGCGTGGGAATTTCCGGGAATGAGCAGTTCTTC. Residues: CASSVGISGNEQFF.

This clonotype has at least ten counts. This may be a read error, as it is one base from a much larger clone. The chain couples TRBV5-1 to TRBJ2-7, with a weak D call TRBD1 (5 bases). Germline CDR1 is SGHRS and CDR2 is YFSETQ. V was trimmed by 4 bases and J by 7 bases, leaving 12 bases between them. The CDR3 covers 12 residues. CDR3 protein: CASSPDINEQYF. CDR3 nucleotides: TGCGCCAGCAGCCCGGACATCAATGAGCAGTACTTC.

This clonotype was observed at least ten times. Relative to the germline gene, one junction end is altered; a read error may explain this. This sequence joins TRBV14 and TRBJ2-7; D is unresolved. The CDR3 is made up of 15 amino acids. Germline V gives CDR1 SGHDN, CDR2 FVKESK. DNA for the CDR3: TGTGCCAGCAGCCAAGCGGCAGGAAAAAACTCACCCCTCCACTTC. It specifies CASSQAAGKNSPLHF.

In its sample, this clonotype ranks as medium-sized (0.01 to 0.1%). The chain joins TRBV5-1 to TRBJ2-1; D call uncertain. Germline CDR1 is SGHRS and CDR2 is YFSETQ. V lost 0 bases and J 0 bases, leaving 7 bases between the germline ends. The CDR3 is 15 residues long. The CDR3 region is CASSLVDPSYNEQFF. CDR3 coding DNA: TGCGCCAGCAGCTTGGTGGATCCCTCCTACAATGAGCAGTTCTTC.

In its sample, this clonotype is medium-sized. This chain links TRBV7-8 with TRBJ1-2; D perhaps matches TRBD1 (5 bases). Germline V gene lookup returns CDR1 SGHVS and CDR2 FQNEAQ. The CDR3 has 15 amino acids. V was shortened by 5 bases and J by 6 bases, with 19 bases between the two germline ends. CDR3 region: CASSQGHAALDGYTF. In DNA form, the CDR3 reads TGTGCCAGCAGCCAAGGACACGCTGCATTGGATGGCTACACCTTC.

At least ten counts were recorded for this clonotype. The gene calls are TRBV5-1 and TRBJ2-1; D remains unclear. CDR3 length equals 11 residues. Looked up from germline, CDR1 is SGHRS and CDR2 is YFSETQ. Trimming removed 2 bases from V and 3 bases from J, with 0 bases in between. For the CDR3, the DNA is TGCGCCAGCAGCTTCTACAATGAGCAGTTCTTC. Its protein product is CASSFYNEQFF.

This clonotype showed up just a few times. This is likely a read error, given that the CDR3 carries no conserved phenylalanine or tryptophan at its end. The DNA is omitted, as the CDR3 cannot be located on it reliably, and the CDR3 follows TCRdb's listing. This chain joins TRBV7-8 and TRBJ2-3; no check of the table's D call, TRBD2, against the DNA was made. The CDR3 is 15 residues long, ends included. Per the germline V gene, CDR1 is SGHVS and CDR2 is FQNEAQ. The CDR3 region is CASSLVAGYEQYFGP.

This clonotype was counted at least ten times. The V gene is TRBV18, the J gene TRBJ1-4; a weak D match, TRBD1 (6 bases). Looked up from germline, CDR1 is KGHSH and CDR2 is LQKENI. This CDR3 has 13 amino acids. Trimming stripped 5 bases from V and 8 bases from J, with 12 bases between. The CDR3 is CASSMSGVEKLFF. In nucleotides, the CDR3 is TGTGCCAGCTCAATGTCAGGGGTGGAAAAACTGTTTTTT.

Turning to this clonotype: Lacking the conserved final phenylalanine or tryptophan, this CDR3 likely reflects a read error. The DNA is left out, because the CDR3 cannot be placed on it with certainty; the CDR3 is given as TCRdb lists it. The CDR3 sequence is CASSQNGDGGYTFGS. The chain is built from TRBV11-3 and TRBJ2-3; the listed D gene, TRBD1, was not tested against the DNA. The V gene's germline CDR1 is SGHNT and CDR2 YENEEA. Including both end residues, the CDR3 is 15 amino acids long.

In its sample, this clonotype was seen many times. V usage is TRBV19 and J usage is TRBJ1-1, with D tentatively TRBD1 (5 bases). Trimming removed 6 bases at V and 0 bases at J, with 8 bases between. CDR3 length: 13 amino acids. From germline, CDR1 is LNHDA and CDR2 SQIVND (reference sequence). CDR3 bases: TGTGCCAGTAGGGCCAGGGTGAACACTGAAGCTTTCTTT. It encodes CASRARVNTEAFF. Full variable domain (outside the CDR3, taken from reference TRBV19 and TRBJ1-1): DGGITQSPKYLFRKEGQNVTLSCEQNLNHDAMYWYRQDPGQGLRLIYYSQIVNDFQKGDIAEGYSVSREKKESFPLTVTSAQKNPTAFYLCASRARVNTEAFFGQGTRLTVV.

This clonotype was seen at least ten times. The chain has TRBV5-1 and TRBJ1-2; possibly TRBD1 for D (5 bases). The V gene's germline CDR1 is SGHRS and CDR2 YFSETQ. V lost 0 bases and J 2 bases, leaving 8 bases between the germline ends. CDR3 length: 14 residues. CDR3 in amino acids: CASSLGGPNYGYTF. As DNA, the CDR3 is TGCGCCAGCAGCTTGGGGGGACCAAACTATGGCTACACCTTC.

Comments on this clonotype: As the CDR3 is not closed by the conserved phenylalanine or tryptophan, this likely results from a read error. The limits of the CDR3 on the DNA are not certain, so only TCRdb's listed CDR3 is given. This sequence joins TRBV6-2 or TRBV6-3 and TRBJ2-5; the listed D gene, TRBD1, was not tested against the DNA. Germline V CDR1 and CDR2: MNHEY, SVGEGT. From its first to its last residue, the CDR3 has 17 amino acids. The CDR3 here is CALKAHGQHEGGYTFGS.

The chain carries TRBV4-3 and TRBJ1-4; a possible D gene is TRBD1 (6 bases). The V end lost 5 bases, the J end lost 8 bases, and 12 bases lay between the germline ends. The CDR3 length is 13 residues. Germline CDR1 and CDR2: LGHNA and YSLEER. CDR3 sequence reads: CASSVRGWEKLFF. CDR3 nucleotides: TGCGCCAGCAGCGTCAGGGGATGGGAAAAACTGTTTTTT.